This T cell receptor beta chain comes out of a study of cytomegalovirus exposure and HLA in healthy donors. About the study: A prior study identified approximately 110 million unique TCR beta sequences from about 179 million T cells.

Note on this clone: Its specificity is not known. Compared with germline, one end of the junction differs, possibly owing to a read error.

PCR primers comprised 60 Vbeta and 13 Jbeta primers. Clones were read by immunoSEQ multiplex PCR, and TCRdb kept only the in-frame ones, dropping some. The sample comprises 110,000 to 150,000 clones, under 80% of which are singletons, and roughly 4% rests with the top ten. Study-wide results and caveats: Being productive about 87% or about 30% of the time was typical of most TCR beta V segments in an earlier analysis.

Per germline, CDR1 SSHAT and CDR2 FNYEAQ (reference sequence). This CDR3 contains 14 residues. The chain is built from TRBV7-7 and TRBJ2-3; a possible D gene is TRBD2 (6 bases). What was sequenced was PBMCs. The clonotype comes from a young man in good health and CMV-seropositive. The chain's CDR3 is CASSLGDFTDTQYF. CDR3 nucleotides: TGTGCTAGCAGCTTAGGGGACTTCACAGATACGCAGTATTTT. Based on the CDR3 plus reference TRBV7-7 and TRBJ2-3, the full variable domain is GAGVSQSPRYKVTKRGQDVTLRCDPISSHATLYWYQQALGQGPEFLTYFNYEAQPDKSGLPSDRFSAERPEGSISTLTIQRTEQRDSAMYRCASSLGDFTDTQYFGPGTRLTVL.